The T cell receptor beta chain described here comes from a study of blood T cell repertoires in COVID-19. Study background: Sites in the United States, Italy and Spain provided acute and convalescent COVID-19 samples. In each case, the material was cDNA or gDNA derived from T cells, B-cell-depleted T cells, or PBMCs.

In the authors' methods: Reference gene primer amplification yielded estimated nucleated cell counts. The method was immunoSEQ multiplex PCR; TCRdb's version includes in-frame clones alone and lacks a portion of them. D and trimming were read from the DNA, whereas the V and J calls and clone size are those reported in that table. This sample has roughly 250,000 clones, with roughly 84% found just once. The CDR3 totals 11 residues. The V end lost 5 bases, the J end lost 6 bases, and 8 bases lay between the germline ends. The J gene is TRBJ2-7, the V gene TRBV12-3 or TRBV12-4; maybe TRBD1 (6 bases). This sequence originates from a human donor in a cohort sampled during active COVID-19. The material sequenced was peripheral blood. This CDR3 reads CASSQGLEQYF. CDR3 in DNA: TGTGCCAGCAGTCAGGGGCTCGAGCAGTACTTC.